This TCR beta chain derives from a study of blood T cell repertoires in COVID-19. Study overall: PBMCs, B-cell-depleted T cells, or T cells were the source of the cDNA or gDNA that made up the material.

The germline V gene encodes CDR1 MDHEN and CDR2 SYDVKM. There are 14 residues in the CDR3. V lost 6 bases, J lost 2 bases, and 7 bases stayed unmatched. The table came from immunoSEQ multiplex PCR; TCRdb's copy has only in-frame clones and leaves some out. The sample comprises approximately 200,000 clones, about three quarters of which are singletons, and about 11% rests with the top ten. Followed longitudinally, the Seattle patients had been enrolled during active infection. Specimen: peripheral blood. The receptor was derived from an elderly woman with COVID-19, enrolled during active disease. The chain carries TRBV28 and TRBJ2-7, with TRBD1 identical over 7 bases. CDR3 amino acids: CASRGAGGTYEQYF. The CDR3 DNA reads as TGTGCCAGCAGGGGGGCAGGGGGAACCTACGAGCAGTACTTC.